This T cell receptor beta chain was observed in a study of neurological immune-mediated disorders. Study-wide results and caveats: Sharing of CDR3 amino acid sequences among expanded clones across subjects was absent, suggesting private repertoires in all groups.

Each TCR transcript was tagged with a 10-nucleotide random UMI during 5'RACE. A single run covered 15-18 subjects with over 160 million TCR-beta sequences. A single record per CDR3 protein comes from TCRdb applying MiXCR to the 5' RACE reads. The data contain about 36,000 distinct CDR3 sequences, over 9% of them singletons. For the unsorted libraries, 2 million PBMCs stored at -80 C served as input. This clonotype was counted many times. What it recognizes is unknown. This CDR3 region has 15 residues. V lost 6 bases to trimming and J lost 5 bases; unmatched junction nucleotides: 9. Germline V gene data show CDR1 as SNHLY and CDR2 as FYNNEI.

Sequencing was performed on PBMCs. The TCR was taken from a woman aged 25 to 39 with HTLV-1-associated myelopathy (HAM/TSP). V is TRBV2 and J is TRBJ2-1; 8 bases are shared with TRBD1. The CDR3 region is CASRVDRGNHNEQFF. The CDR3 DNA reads TGTGCCAGCAGGGTTGACAGGGGTAATCACAATGAGCAGTTCTTC.